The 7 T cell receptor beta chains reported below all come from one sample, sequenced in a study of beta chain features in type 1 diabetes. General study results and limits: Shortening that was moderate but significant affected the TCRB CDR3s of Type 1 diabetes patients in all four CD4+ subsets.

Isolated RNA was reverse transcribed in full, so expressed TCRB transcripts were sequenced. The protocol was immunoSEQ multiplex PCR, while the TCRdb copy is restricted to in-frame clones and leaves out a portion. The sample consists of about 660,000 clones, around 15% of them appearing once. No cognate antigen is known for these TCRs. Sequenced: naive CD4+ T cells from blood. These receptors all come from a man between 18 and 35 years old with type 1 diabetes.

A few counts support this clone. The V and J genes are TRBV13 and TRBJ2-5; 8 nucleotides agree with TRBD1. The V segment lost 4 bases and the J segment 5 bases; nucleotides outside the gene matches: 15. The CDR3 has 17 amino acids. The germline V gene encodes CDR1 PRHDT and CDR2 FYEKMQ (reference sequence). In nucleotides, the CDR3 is TGTGCCAGCAGCTCAGTGGCCGGCAGGGGGCTTGGGGAGACCCAGTACTTC. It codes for CASSSVAGRGLGETQYF.

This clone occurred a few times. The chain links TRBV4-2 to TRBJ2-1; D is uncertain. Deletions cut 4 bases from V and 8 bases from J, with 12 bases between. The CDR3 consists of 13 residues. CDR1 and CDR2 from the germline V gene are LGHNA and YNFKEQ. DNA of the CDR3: TGTGCCAGCAGCCTGGAGCCGGTCCATGAGCAGTTCTTC. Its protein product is CASSLEPVHEQFF.

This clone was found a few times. CDR3 sequence: CATSPGDTGELFF. CDR3 sequence (DNA): TGTGCCACCAGCCCTGGGGACACCGGGGAGCTGTTTTTT. The V gene is TRBV15, the J gene TRBJ2-2; D ambiguous. Trimming shortened V by 5 bases and J by 3 bases, and 7 bases separated the two germline ends. From germline, CDR1 is LNHNV and CDR2 YYDKDF (reference sequence). The CDR3 contains 13 residues.

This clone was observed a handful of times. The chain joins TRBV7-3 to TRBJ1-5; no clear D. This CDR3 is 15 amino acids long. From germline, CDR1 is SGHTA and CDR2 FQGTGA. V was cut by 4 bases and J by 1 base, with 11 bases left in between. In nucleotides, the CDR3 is TGTGCCAGCAGCTCCATGGGTCAGAGCAATCAGCCCCAGCATTTT. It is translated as CASSSMGQSNQPQHF.

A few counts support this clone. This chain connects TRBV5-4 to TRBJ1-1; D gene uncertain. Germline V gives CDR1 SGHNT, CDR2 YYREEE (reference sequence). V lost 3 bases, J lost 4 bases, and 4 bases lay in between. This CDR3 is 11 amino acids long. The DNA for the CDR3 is TGTGCCAGCAGCTCCTTCACTGAAGCTTTCTTT. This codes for CASSSFTEAFF.

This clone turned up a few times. CDR3 loop: CASSAPGGTGYTF. The CDR3 DNA is TGTGCCAGCAGTGCCCCGGGGGGCACGGGCTACACCTTC. The chain couples TRBV25-1 to TRBJ1-2, with D possibly TRBD1 on 6 matching bases. Per the germline V gene, CDR1 is MGHDK and CDR2 is SYGVNS. V lost 4 bases to trimming and J lost 8 bases, with 14 bases between them. The CDR3 runs 13 residues.

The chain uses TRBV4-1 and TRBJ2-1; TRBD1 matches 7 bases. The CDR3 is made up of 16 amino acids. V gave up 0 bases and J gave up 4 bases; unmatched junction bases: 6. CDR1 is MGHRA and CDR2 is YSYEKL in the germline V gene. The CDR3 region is CASSQDDRAIYNEQFF. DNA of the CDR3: TGCGCCAGCAGCCAAGATGACAGGGCAATATACAATGAGCAGTTCTTC.